The entry below gives a single T cell receptor beta chain sequence along with its context. There is no known antigen for this receptor. No per-base quality is available; no much larger clone lies one base away. The sample belongs to a study of blood T cell repertoires in COVID-19 (dated by TCRdb to the early 2020s). In the study overall: Samples covering the acute and convalescent phases of COVID-19 were provided by collaborators in the United States, Italy and Spain. The sample metadata nearly always contained a de-identified subject ID, COVID-19 status, age in years and sex. The prospective study material was composed of cDNA or gDNA derived from T cells, B-cell-depleted T cells, or PBMCs. Samples were obtained from the ongoing ImmuneRACE study (first 160 participants) and from 1,200 or so subjects provided by 6 global collaborators. Subjects who had been exposed to COVID-19, were actively infected with it, or had recovered from it provided the deeply sampled blood TCRbeta repertoires that made up the dataset. A freely available public database, intended as a resource for researchers studying the immune response to SARS-CoV-2, is where the repertoires were released. Where HLA class I and class II types were available, the types were taken from metadata supplied by the sample provider, not from assay-based typing.

Overall results and qualifications from the work: Clinical and demographic metadata were provided uncurated, with the amount varying by source and participant.

The immunoSEQ Assay, a bias-controlled multiplex PCR, was used to amplify TCRbeta CDR3 regions from genomic DNA. Concerning the study's data processing: Within the assay, amplification of reference gene primers was used to estimate how many nucleated cells each sample contained. To quantify the absolute abundance of each unique TCRbeta CDR3 rearrangement, sequence reads were collapsed and filtered. Productive Simpson clonality was computed per sample as the square root of Simpson's diversity index over productive rearrangements. TCRdb stores this immuneACCESS table with in-frame sequences only. Part of the clones is absent; in the studies checked, under half of the shortfall reflects unresolved V genes, and no reason is known for the rest. V and J calls and clone size are copied from that table; D and trimming were computed from the DNA. This sample comprises approximately 290,000 clones, more than 80% of them detected only once. In total, the top ten clones hold 1% to 1.3% of the sample.

Here V drops 5 bases and J drops 1 base, and the junction holds 8 bases not matched to any gene. From cysteine to phenylalanine, the CDR3 is 16 amino acids long. Solely the CDR3 DNA is kept, with 48 bases framed from the first base. The germline V gene encodes CDR1 MNHEY and CDR2 SMNVEV (reference sequence). Enrolling through a virtual design, the prospective study's participants ranged in age from roughly 18 to 89 years and lived across roughly 23 United States geographic areas. Cohort assignment in the prospective study relied on participant-reported clinical history from a screening survey and a study questionnaire. ImmuneRACE Cohort 3 recovered participants were defined by two consecutive negative NP/OP PCR tests, healthcare professional clearance, or symptom resolution. Each participant in the prospective study had whole blood, serum and a nasopharyngeal or oropharyngeal swab collected by mobile phlebotomists. Participants in the prospective study had the option to provide additional blood draws and questionnaires over a roughly two-month period. Blood samples from the prospective study were shipped frozen or at room temperature prior to DNA extraction.

The chain is made from TRBV27 and TRBJ1-1; 9 central bases correspond to TRBD1. The origin of this receptor is a woman younger than 45 who had recovered from COVID-19. The sequencing input was PBMCs or T cells enriched from blood (not recorded which). The CDR3 protein sequence reads: CASSPPSGQGNTEAFF. Here is the DNA: TGTGCCAGCAGTCCCCCCTCGGGACAGGGGAACACTGAAGCTTTCTTT.